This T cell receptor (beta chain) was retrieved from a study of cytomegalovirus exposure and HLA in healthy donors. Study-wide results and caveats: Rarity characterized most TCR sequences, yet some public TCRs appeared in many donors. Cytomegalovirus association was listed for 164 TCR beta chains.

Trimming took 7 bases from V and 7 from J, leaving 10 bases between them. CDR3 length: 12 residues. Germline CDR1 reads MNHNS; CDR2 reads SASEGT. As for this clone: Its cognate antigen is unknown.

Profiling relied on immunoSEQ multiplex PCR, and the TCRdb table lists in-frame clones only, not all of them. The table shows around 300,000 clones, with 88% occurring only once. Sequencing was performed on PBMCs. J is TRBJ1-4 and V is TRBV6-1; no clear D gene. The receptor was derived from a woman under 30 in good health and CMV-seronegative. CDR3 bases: TGTGCCAGCAATCCGGCAGGTGAAAAACTGTTTTTT. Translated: CASNPAGEKLFF.